These 22 T cell receptor beta chains were all obtained from the same sample, sequenced in a study of response to subunit inactivated influenza vaccine. MiXCR was run by TCRdb on the RT-PCR reads, yielding one entry per CDR3 protein. The repertoire holds about 620,000 distinct CDR3 sequences, with roughly 12% as singletons. The specimen was PBMCs from blood, collected on the day of vaccination. The receptors come from a man over 45 who received an inactivated influenza vaccine.

The CDR3 nucleotides read TGTGCCAGCAGCTTGTTAACTCCAGAGTGGGAGACCCAGTACTTC. It specifies CASSLLTPEWETQYF. The chain joins TRBV5-6 to TRBJ2-5, with D unclear. This CDR3 is built from 15 residues. V was clipped by 1 base and J by 5 bases, with 15 bases between them. The germline CDR1 and CDR2 sequences are SGHDT and YYEEEE.

The chain joins TRBV20-1 to TRBJ2-5, with D perhaps matching TRBD2 (5 bases). Per germline, CDR1 DFQATT and CDR2 SNEGSKA (reference sequence). CDR3 size: 12 residues. The germline V and J ends were trimmed by 3 bases and 4 bases, with 9 bases remaining between them. The CDR3 sequence is CSASSSIETQYF. CDR3 DNA: TGCAGTGCTAGTTCTAGCATAGAGACCCAGTACTTC.

This clonotype has a handful of counts. The J gene is TRBJ2-2, the V gene TRBV13; the match to TRBD2 covers 7 bases. Germline V CDR1 and CDR2: PRHDT, FYEKMQ (reference sequence). V shed 7 bases, J shed 0 bases, and the junction held 5 bases outside the gene matches. The CDR3 is 15 amino acids. The CDR3: CASTLSGSNTGELFF. The CDR3 DNA is TGTGCCAGCACTCTTAGCGGGTCGAACACCGGGGAGCTGTTTTTT.

This sequence joins TRBV27 and TRBJ2-1, with TRBD2 identical over 10 bases. The germline V gene has CDR1 MNHEY and CDR2 SMNVEV (reference sequence). This CDR3 is 16 amino acids long. Trimming cost V 6 bases and J 7 bases; bases outside gene matches: 12. In nucleotides, the CDR3 is TGTGCCAGCAGCATCCTCCTAGCGGGAGCTGGTAATGAGCAGTTCTTC. Its protein product is CASSILLAGAGNEQFF.

This clonotype showed up just a few times. This chain joins TRBV4-3 and TRBJ1-2, with D tentatively TRBD1 (5 bases). This CDR3 has 14 residues. The germline V gene encodes CDR1 LGHNA and CDR2 YSLEER. The ends were cut back, 4 bases at V and 6 bases at J, with 15 bases in the middle. The CDR3 loop is CASSPVAGGHGYTF. In nucleotides, the CDR3 is TGCGCCAGCAGCCCGGTCGCGGGGGGTCATGGCTACACCTTC.

This chain links TRBV7-9 with TRBJ1-1; perhaps TRBD1 as D (5 bases). Germline V CDR1 and CDR2: SEHNR, FQNEAQ (reference sequence). The ends were cut back, 5 bases at V and 1 base at J, with 11 bases in the middle. CDR3 length: 14 residues. The CDR3 loop reads CASSIDDRNTEAFF. The CDR3, as DNA: TGTGCCAGCAGCATTGACGACAGGAACACTGAAGCTTTCTTT.

This clonotype was seen a handful of times. This chain connects TRBV20-1 to TRBJ2-7; D remains ambiguous. V was clipped by 1 base and J by 7 bases, with 17 bases between them. The CDR3 is made up of 14 amino acids. In germline, CDR1 is DFQATT, CDR2 SNEGSKA (reference sequence). CDR3 sequence reads: CSARAFGSPREQYF. In nucleotides, the CDR3 is TGCAGTGCTAGAGCTTTTGGTTCTCCCCGAGAGCAGTACTTC.

This clonotype was counted only a few times. The chain carries TRBV3-1 and TRBJ2-5, with unresolved D. The CDR3 is made up of 15 amino acids. Germline CDR1 is LGHDT and CDR2 is YNNKEL (reference sequence). V lost 0 bases, J lost 4 bases, and 12 bases lay in between. CDR3 in DNA: TGTGCCAGCAGCCAAGATCCCCGGTGGGGAGAGACCCAGTACTTC. Its translation: CASSQDPRWGETQYF.

This clonotype was found many times. The chain combines TRBV12-3 or TRBV12-4 with TRBJ2-4, with D unresolved. The V gene lost 3 bases and the J gene lost 7 bases, with 10 bases spanning the gap. The CDR3 covers 13 residues. CDR3 nucleotides: TGTGCCAGCAGTTTTCAACTGGCGAACATTCAGTACTTC. Its translation is CASSFQLANIQYF.

This clonotype was recorded at least ten times. This chain connects TRBV6-1 to TRBJ2-2, with D uncertain. This CDR3 has 13 residues. CDR1 is MNHNS, CDR2 SASEGT, per germline. V lost 5 bases and J lost 4, with 8 bases in between. The CDR3 coding sequence is TGTGCCAGCAGTCCAGAATTCACCGGGGAGCTGTTTTTT. Its translation is CASSPEFTGELFF.

This clonotype has a handful of counts. The rearrangement uses TRBV5-1 and TRBJ2-5, with a tentative D call TRBD1 (5 bases). Germline assignment: CDR1 SGHRS and CDR2 YFSETQ. CDR3 size: 16 residues. Trimming removed 0 bases from V and 5 bases from J, with 17 bases in between. The CDR3 protein is CASSLGTLSGSETQYF. In DNA form, the CDR3 reads TGCGCCAGCAGCTTGGGTACCCTTTCAGGGTCCGAGACCCAGTACTTC.

The chain is built from TRBV3-1 and TRBJ1-2; D unresolved. CDR1 and CDR2 from the germline V gene are LGHDT and YNNKEL (reference sequence). Trimming took off 0 bases at V and 0 bases at J, with 11 bases between the two ends. The CDR3 covers 16 residues. CDR3 loop: CASSQDFGPANYGYTF. CDR3 nucleotides: TGTGCCAGCAGCCAAGATTTCGGACCCGCTAACTATGGCTACACCTTC.

In this sample, this clonotype turned up a few times. This rearrangement joins TRBV6-2 or TRBV6-3 to TRBJ1-2; D is unclear. The CDR3 runs to 13 residues. The V end lost 0 bases, the J end lost 8 bases, and 10 bases lay between the germline ends. Germline assignment: CDR1 MNHEY and CDR2 SVGEGT. Here the CDR3 DNA reads TGTGCCAGCAGTTACTCGAAAGGGAGCGGCTACACCTTC. It translates to CASSYSKGSGYTF.

This chain uses TRBV10-3 with TRBJ2-3; 8 nucleotides align to TRBD2. The CDR3 contains 13 residues. CDR1 and CDR2 from the germline V gene are ENHRY and SYGVKD. V lost 6 bases and J lost 4; bases outside the gene matches: 3. CDR3 residues: CAISGGAADTQYF. CDR3 DNA sequence: TGTGCCATCAGCGGGGGGGCCGCAGATACGCAGTATTTT.

This sequence joins TRBV18 and TRBJ2-1; the D is unclear. CDR1 is KGHSH and CDR2 is LQKENI in the germline V gene. The CDR3 runs to 13 residues. Trimming cost V 6 bases and J 9 bases, with 15 bases left between them. CDR3 in DNA: TGTGCCAGCTCCCACGAGACTCAGGCTGAGCAGTTCTTC. Translated: CASSHETQAEQFF.

This clonotype has only a few counts. This chain links TRBV5-1 with TRBJ2-7, with D tentatively TRBD2 (5 bases). Trimming shortened V by 2 bases and J by 4 bases, and 13 bases separated the two germline ends. This CDR3 comprises 14 residues. CDR1 is SGHRS, CDR2 YFSETQ, per germline. CDR3: CASSFIGDRYEQYF. DNA for the CDR3: TGCGCCAGCAGCTTTATCGGGGATCGGTACGAGCAGTACTTC.

Many counts were recorded for this clonotype. V usage is TRBV3-1 and J usage is TRBJ2-1; possibly TRBD1 for D (6 bases). This CDR3 spans 13 amino acids. Germline CDR1 LGHDT, CDR2 YNNKEL (reference sequence). With 7 bases removed from V and 6 bases from J, the gap between germline ends came to 13 bases. The CDR3 region is CASNFQGSNEQFF. DNA of the CDR3: TGTGCCAGCAACTTTCAGGGGTCCAATGAGCAGTTCTTC.

The CDR3 here is CASSLGSPSTDTQYF. The DNA of the CDR3 is TGCGCCAGCAGCTTGGGGAGCCCAAGCACAGATACGCAGTATTTT. The rearrangement joins TRBV5-1 to TRBJ2-3, with unresolved D. Germline lookup yields CDR1 SGHRS and CDR2 YFSETQ. There are 15 residues in the CDR3. Between the trimmed V and J ends, which lost 0 bases and 0 bases, there was a span of 8 bases.

At least ten counts were recorded for this clonotype. The rearrangement uses TRBV18 and TRBJ2-5, with TRBD2 as a possible D gene (5 bases). V lost 8 bases, J lost 2 bases, and 12 bases lay in between. Germline V gives CDR1 KGHSH, CDR2 LQKENI. The CDR3 is made up of 13 amino acids. The CDR3 spells CASSPPGQETQYF. DNA of the CDR3: TGTGCCAGCAGCCCACCGGGACAAGAGACCCAGTACTTC.

This clonotype was seen a few times. The J gene is TRBJ1-1, the V gene TRBV20-1; possible D gene TRBD1, 6 bases. The germline V gene has CDR1 DFQATT and CDR2 SNEGSKA (reference sequence). CDR3 size: 14 residues. Deletions cut 5 bases from V and 11 bases from J, with 24 bases between. CDR3 protein: CSARASGGVRIAFF. The CDR3 DNA sequence: TGCAGTGCTCGCGCCTCGGGGGGCGTAAGGATCGCTTTCTTT.

This clonotype was seen a few times. Written as DNA, the CDR3 is TGTGCCAGCAGTTTAGTTGGGCAGGGAGGCAATCAGCCCCAGCATTTT. It codes for CASSLVGQGGNQPQHF. The genes are TRBV12-3 or TRBV12-4 and TRBJ1-5; possible D gene TRBD1, 5 bases. V lost 1 base and J 2 bases, leaving 12 bases between the germline ends. The CDR3 has 16 amino acids.

At least ten counts were recorded for this clonotype. The chain links TRBV20-1 to TRBJ2-5; 7 bases agree with TRBD1. The CDR3 spans 15 residues. After removal of 7 bases from V and 3 bases from J, the junction contained 14 bases not matched to a gene. Germline CDR1 DFQATT, CDR2 SNEGSKA (reference sequence). The CDR3 here is CSVPDPGQLEETQYF. CDR3 nucleotide sequence: TGCAGTGTCCCAGATCCGGGACAGCTGGAAGAGACCCAGTACTTC.